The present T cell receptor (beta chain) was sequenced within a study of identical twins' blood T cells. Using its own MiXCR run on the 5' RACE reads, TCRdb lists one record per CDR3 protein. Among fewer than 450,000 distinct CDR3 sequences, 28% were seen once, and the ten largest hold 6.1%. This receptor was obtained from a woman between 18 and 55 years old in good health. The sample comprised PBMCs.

The CDR3 is CASSLAVFVSGFEQFF. The CDR3, as DNA: TGCGCCAGCAGCTTGGCCGTCTTTGTTAGCGGGTTTGAGCAGTTCTTC. The V and J genes are TRBV5-1 and TRBJ2-1; 7 nucleotides align to TRBD2. V was clipped by 0 bases and J by 9 bases; unmatched bases: 12. Germline values: CDR1 SGHRS, CDR2 YFSETQ. CDR3 size: 16 residues.